The rows below give T cell receptor beta chains drawn from one sample of a study of OX40 agonist ivuxolimab in advanced cancers. The method was immunoSEQ multiplex PCR; TCRdb's version includes in-frame clones alone and lacks a portion of them. The table shows over 20,000 clones, with 85% to 90% occurring only once. Source: CD4+ or CD8+ T cells sorted from blood, taken in a trial of the OX40 agonist ivuxolimab. All receptors derive from an adult with an advanced solid tumor such as melanoma, head and neck, liver or kidney cancer. Both conserved end residues are part of each CDR3. D genes are given only for firm matches. Some rows mark clone size as missing; the rest say once, few, many or name a class of expanded clone.

NA	TRBV7-3	TRBJ2-5	NA	TGTGCCAGCAGCTTAGAAGGGGGGACCCAGTACTTC	CASSLEGGTQYF
NA	TRBV7-9	TRBJ2-2	NA	TGTGCCAGCAGCTTAAGTGGGACGGAGAACACCGGGGAGCTGTTTTTT	CASSLSGTENTGELFF
once	TRBV6-5	TRBJ1-2	NA	TGTGCCAGCACTTGGGGAGGGGGCTACACCTTC	CASTWGGGYTF
NA	TRBV27	TRBJ1-4	NA	TGTGCCAGCAGTTTAAGGGCAGGCCCTAATGAAAAACTGTTTTTT	CASSLRAGPNEKLFF
NA	TRBV11-2	TRBJ2-2	NA	TGTGCCAGCAGCTGGACTACGTCTACCGGGGAGCTGTTTTTT	CASSWTTSTGELFF
NA	TRBV7-2	TRBJ2-1	NA	TGTGCCAGCAGCTGGTTTCCGGGACACCCGTACAATGAGCAGTTCTTC	CASSWFPGHPYNEQFF
NA	TRBV27	TRBJ2-7	TRBD2	TGTGCCAGCAGGGGAATGACTAGCAGCTACGAGCAGTACTTC	CASRGMTSSYEQYF
NA	TRBV27	TRBJ1-2	TRBD1	TGTGCCAGCAGTCTCCTATCAGGGGGTACGGGCTACACCTTC	CASSLLSGGTGYTF
NA	TRBV7-9	TRBJ2-1	TRBD2	TGTGCCAGCAGCTTAGAGGCTAGCGGCCTCAATGAGCAGTTCTTC	CASSLEASGLNEQFF
NA	TRBV7-8	TRBJ2-7	TRBD2	TGTGCCAGCAGCTCGTCTAGCGGGCGGGAGAGCTCCTACGAGCAGTACTTC	CASSSSSGRESSYEQYF
NA	TRBV2	TRBJ1-1	TRBD1	TGTGCCAGCAGCCAACAGGGGATCGACACTGAAGCTTTCTTT	CASSQQGIDTEAFF
NA	TRBV19	TRBJ2-2	NA	TGTGCCAGTAGTATTCAGGGGTGGGACACCGGGGAGCTGTTTTTT	CASSIQGWDTGELFF
once	TRBV6-1	TRBJ2-3	NA	TGTGCCAGCAGTGATAGGAGGGATACGCAGTATTTT	CASSDRRDTQYF
NA	TRBV5-4	TRBJ1-6	TRBD1	TGTGCCAGCAGCTTGGTGGGACAGGGCGAATCACCCCTCCACTTT	CASSLVGQGESPLHF
few	TRBV6-5	TRBJ1-5	NA	TGTGCCAGCAGTTACAGCAGGGAGAATCAGCCCCAGCATTTT	CASSYSRENQPQHF
NA	TRBV11-2	TRBJ2-3	TRBD2	TGTGCCAGCAGCTTTACTAGCGGGAGGGATACGCAGTATTTT	CASSFTSGRDTQYF
NA	TRBV6-5	TRBJ2-7	TRBD1	TGTGCCAGCACCGAATCGACAGGGTTTCACGAGCAGTACTTC	CASTESTGFHEQYF
NA	TRBV27	TRBJ2-7	TRBD1	TGTGCCAGCAGCCCAACCCCGGGACAGTTCCTCTACGAGCAGTACTTC	CASSPTPGQFLYEQYF
NA	TRBV7-2	TRBJ2-7	NA	TGTGCCACCACAAGGCGGGGCTATTTCTACGAGCAGTACTTC	CATTRRGYFYEQYF
NA	TRBV7-3	TRBJ2-1	TRBD1	TGTGCCAGCAGCTTTAGGGACAGTTACAATGAGCAGTTCTTC	CASSFRDSYNEQFF
NA	TRBV15	TRBJ2-1	TRBD2	TGTGCCACCAGCATAGCGGGGGGGGACAATGAGCAGTTCTTC	CATSIAGGDNEQFF
few	TRBV7-9	TRBJ2-7	TRBD2	TGTGCCAGCAGCCCAGCGTGGGAGCGGGAGCAGCCCGAGCAGTACTTC	CASSPAWEREQPEQYF
NA	TRBV9	TRBJ2-7	NA	TGTGCCAGCAGCGTAAGGGCAGGGGCGGCTTACGAGCAGTACTTC	CASSVRAGAAYEQYF
NA	TRBV2	TRBJ2-3	TRBD2	TGTGCCAGCAGTGGGACCCTAGCGGCGGGTACAGATACGCAGTATTTT	CASSGTLAAGTDTQYF
once	TRBV29-1	TRBJ1-2	NA	TGCAGCGTTGCAGAGTCGGGACCTACTAACTATGGCTACACCTTC	CSVAESGPTNYGYTF
few	TRBV10-3	TRBJ2-1	TRBD2	TGTGCCATCAGTAAGGGACTAGCGGCTCTCTCCTACAATGAGCAGTTCTTC	CAISKGLAALSYNEQFF
NA	TRBV4-1	TRBJ2-5	NA	TGCGCCAGCAGCCAGAAAGTTCCATGGTGGACCCAGTACTTC	CASSQKVPWWTQYF
NA	TRBV4-1	TRBJ2-2	NA	TGCGCCAGCAGCCAAGAGGGTACTTCCAACACCGGGGAGCTGTTTTTT	CASSQEGTSNTGELFF
NA	TRBV5-6	TRBJ2-7	NA	TGTGCCAGCAGCTTAGTCGGCGGTGAACACGAGCAGTACTTC	CASSLVGGEHEQYF
NA	TRBV5-1	TRBJ1-1	NA	TGCGCCAGCAGCTTGTTGGGGGAAGGCACTGAAGCTTTCTTT	CASSLLGEGTEAFF
NA	TRBV10-3	TRBJ2-5	NA	TGTGCCATCAGGGGCCCCCGGGAGACCCAGTACTTC	CAIRGPRETQYF
NA	TRBV7-9	TRBJ2-7	NA	TGTGCCAGCAGCTTAGGAGGGAAGGAGCAGTACTTC	CASSLGGKEQYF
NA	TRBV14	TRBJ2-1	NA	TGTGCCAGCAGCCAAGGCGTGAATGAGCAGTTCTTC	CASSQGVNEQFF
NA	TRBV9	TRBJ1-2	NA	TGTGCCAGCAGCGTAGAGATACCCGGGAGCTATGGCTACACCTTC	CASSVEIPGSYGYTF
NA	TRBV10-3	TRBJ1-2	TRBD1	TGTGCCATCAGCCCGGGACAGCGAAATTACTATGGCTACACCTTC	CAISPGQRNYYGYTF
NA	TRBV27	TRBJ2-1	TRBD2	TGTGCCAGCAGTGAAACGGGAGGGCCGTATGAGCAGTTCTTC	CASSETGGPYEQFF
NA	TRBV6-6	TRBJ1-1	NA	TGTGCCAGCAGTATAGCCACTGAAGCTTTCTTT	CASSIATEAFF
few	TRBV19	TRBJ2-3	TRBD2	TGTGCCAGTAACAATCGGACTAGCGGGGGGGAAGATACGCAGTATTTT	CASNNRTSGGEDTQYF
NA	TRBV5-1	TRBJ2-1	NA	TGCGCCAGCAGCCGGGGAAACAATGAGCAGTTCTTC	CASSRGNNEQFF
NA	TRBV4-1	TRBJ2-7	TRBD2	TGCGCCAGCAGCCAAGTATCGGGACTAGCGGGAGCGTACGAGCAGTACTTC	CASSQVSGLAGAYEQYF
NA	TRBV27	TRBJ2-3	NA	TGTGCCAGCAGTTCGATCACAGACAAGAACGCGCAGTATTTT	CASSSITDKNAQYF